Detailed here is one T cell receptor (beta chain). Its antigen is undetermined. The source of the sample is a study of OX40 agonist ivuxolimab in advanced cancers. TCRdb's copy holds only in-frame clones and misses some; the assay was immunoSEQ multiplex PCR. This repertoire shows roughly 15,000 clones, 78% found once; its top ten account for 25% to 35%. Study-wide results and caveats: The CD4+ and CD8+ T cells in the blood had expanded clonally by week 6 at 0.1 to 3.0 mg/kg.

The CDR3 totals 13 residues. Germline-derived CDR1 and CDR2 are SGDLS and YYNGEE. The starting material was CD4+ or CD8+ T cells sorted from blood, obtained in a trial of the OX40 agonist ivuxolimab. This chain joins TRBV9 and TRBJ2-5, with D perhaps matching TRBD2 (6 bases). TRBJ2-7 matches the DNA end more closely, so the J call is doubtful. The receptor was derived from an adult with an advanced solid tumor such as melanoma, head and neck, liver or kidney cancer. This chain's CDR3 is CASSVTSGYEQYF. The CDR3 coding sequence is TGTGCCAGCAGCGTGACTAGTGGCTACGAGCAGTACTTC.